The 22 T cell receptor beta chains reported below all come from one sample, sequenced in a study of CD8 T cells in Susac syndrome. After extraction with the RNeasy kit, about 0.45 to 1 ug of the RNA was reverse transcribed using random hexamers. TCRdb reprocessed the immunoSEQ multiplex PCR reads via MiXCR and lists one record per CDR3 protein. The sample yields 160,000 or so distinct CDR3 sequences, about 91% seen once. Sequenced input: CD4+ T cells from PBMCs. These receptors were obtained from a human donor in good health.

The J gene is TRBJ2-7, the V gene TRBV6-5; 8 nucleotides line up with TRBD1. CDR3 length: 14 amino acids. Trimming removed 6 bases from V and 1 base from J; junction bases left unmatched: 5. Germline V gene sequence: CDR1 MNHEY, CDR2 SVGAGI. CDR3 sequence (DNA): TGTGCCAGCAGATACAGGGGGACTTCCTACGAGCAGTACTTC. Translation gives CASRYRGTSYEQYF.

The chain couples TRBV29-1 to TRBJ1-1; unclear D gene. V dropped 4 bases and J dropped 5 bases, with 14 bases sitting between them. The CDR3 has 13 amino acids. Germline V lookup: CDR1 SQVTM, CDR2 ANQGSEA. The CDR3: CSVGEAAWTEAFF. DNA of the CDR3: TGCAGCGTTGGGGAAGCTGCGTGGACTGAAGCTTTCTTT. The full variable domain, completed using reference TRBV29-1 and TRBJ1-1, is SAVISQKPSRDICQRGTSLTIQCQVDSQVTMMFWYRQQPGQSLTLIATANQGSEATYESGFVIDKFPISRPNLTFSTLTVSNMSPEDSSIYLCSVGEAAWTEAFFGQGTRLTVV.

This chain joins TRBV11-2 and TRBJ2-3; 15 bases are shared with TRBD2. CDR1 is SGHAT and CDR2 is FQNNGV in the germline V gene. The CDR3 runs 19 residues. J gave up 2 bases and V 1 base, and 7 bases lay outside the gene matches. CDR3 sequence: CASSLVGLAGGRTTDTQYF. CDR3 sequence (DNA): TGTGCCAGCAGCTTAGTAGGACTAGCGGGGGGGAGGACCACAGATACGCAGTATTTT. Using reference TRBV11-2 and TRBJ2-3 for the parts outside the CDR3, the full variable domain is EAGVAQSPRYKIIEKRQSVAFWCNPISGHATLYWYQQILGQGPKLLIQFQNNGVVDDSQLPKDRFSAERLKGVDSTLKIQPAKLEDSAVYLCASSLVGLAGGRTTDTQYFGPGTRLTVL.

The CDR3 nucleotides read TGTGCCAGTAGTTCCGGGGAGACCCAGTACTTC. Translation gives CASSSGETQYF. The chain uses TRBV19 and TRBJ2-5, with D hard to call. Germline loops: CDR1 LNHDA, CDR2 SQIVND (reference sequence). This CDR3 region has 11 residues. V gave up 5 bases and J gave up 5 bases, with 6 bases separating them.

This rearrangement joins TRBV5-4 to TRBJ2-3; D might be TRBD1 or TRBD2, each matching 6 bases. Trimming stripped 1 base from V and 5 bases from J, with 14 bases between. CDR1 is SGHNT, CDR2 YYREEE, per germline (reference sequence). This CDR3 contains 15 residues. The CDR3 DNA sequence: TGTGCCAGCAGCTTGCCGGGGGCCGGGGAAGATACGCAGTATTTT. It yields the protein CASSLPGAGEDTQYF.

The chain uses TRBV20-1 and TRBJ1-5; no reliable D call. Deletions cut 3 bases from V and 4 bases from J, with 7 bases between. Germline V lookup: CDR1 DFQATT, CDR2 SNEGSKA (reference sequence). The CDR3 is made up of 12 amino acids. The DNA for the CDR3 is TGCAGTGCTAGTCTCTCGAATCAGCCCCAGCATTTT. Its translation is CSASLSNQPQHF.

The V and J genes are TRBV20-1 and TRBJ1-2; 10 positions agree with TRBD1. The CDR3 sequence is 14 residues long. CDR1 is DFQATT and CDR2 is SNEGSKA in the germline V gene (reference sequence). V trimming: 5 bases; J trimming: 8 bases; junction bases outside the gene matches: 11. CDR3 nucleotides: TGCAGTGCTTCATCCAGACAGGGGGCTACAGGCTACACCTTC. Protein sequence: CSASSRQGATGYTF.

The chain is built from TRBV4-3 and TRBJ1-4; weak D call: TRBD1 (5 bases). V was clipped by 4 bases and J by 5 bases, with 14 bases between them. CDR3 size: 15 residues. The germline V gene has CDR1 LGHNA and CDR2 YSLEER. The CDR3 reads CASSPTGTVNEKLFF. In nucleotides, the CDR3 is TGCGCCAGCAGCCCGACCGGGACGGTAAATGAAAAACTGTTTTTT.

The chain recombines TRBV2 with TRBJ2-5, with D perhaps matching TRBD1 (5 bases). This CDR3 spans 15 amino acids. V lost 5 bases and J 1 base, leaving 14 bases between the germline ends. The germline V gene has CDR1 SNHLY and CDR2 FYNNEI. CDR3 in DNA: TGTGCCAGCAGTCAGAGGTGGCAGGGCCAAGAGACCCAGTACTTC. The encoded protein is CASSQRWQGQETQYF. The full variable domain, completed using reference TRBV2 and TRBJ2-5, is EPEVTQTPSHQVTQMGQEVILRCVPISNHLYFYWYRQILGQKVEFLVSFYNNEISEKSEIFDDQFSVERPDGSNFTLKIRSTKLEDSAMYFCASSQRWQGQETQYFGPGTRLLVL.

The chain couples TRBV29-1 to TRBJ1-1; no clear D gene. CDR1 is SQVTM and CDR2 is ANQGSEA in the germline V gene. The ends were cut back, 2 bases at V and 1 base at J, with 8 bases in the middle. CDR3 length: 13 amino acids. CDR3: CSVEKSPNTEAFF. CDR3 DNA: TGCAGCGTTGAAAAGTCTCCGAACACTGAAGCTTTCTTT.

The DNA of the CDR3 is TGTGCCTGGACTTTGGCGGGACTCACAGATACGCAGTATTTT. Translation gives CAWTLAGLTDTQYF. The V gene is TRBV30, the J gene TRBJ2-3; tentatively, D is TRBD2 (6 bases). Germline V lookup: CDR1 GTSNPN, CDR2 SVGIG (reference sequence). The CDR3 runs 14 residues. V was pared by 4 bases and J by 2 bases, with 13 bases between.

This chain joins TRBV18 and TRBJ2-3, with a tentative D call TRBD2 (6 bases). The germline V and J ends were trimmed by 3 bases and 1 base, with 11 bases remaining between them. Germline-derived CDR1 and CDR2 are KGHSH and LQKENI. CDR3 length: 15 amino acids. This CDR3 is CASSPRGTGTDTQYF. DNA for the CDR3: TGTGCCAGCTCACCCCGGGGGACCGGCACAGATACGCAGTATTTT.

The CDR3 loop is CASRGHENTEAFF. In DNA form, the CDR3 reads TGTGCCAGCAGGGGACACGAGAACACTGAAGCTTTCTTT. V usage is TRBV6-5 and J usage is TRBJ1-1; possible D gene TRBD1, 6 bases. There are 13 residues in the CDR3. Trimming stripped 6 bases from V and 1 base from J, with 9 bases between. Germline values: CDR1 MNHEY, CDR2 SVGAGI.

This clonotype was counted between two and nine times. The DNA of the CDR3 is TGTGCCAGTAGTAGCGGACTAGCGGGAGCCTACGAGCAGTACTTC. Protein product: CASSSGLAGAYEQYF. The chain carries TRBV19 and TRBJ2-7, with 13 bases identical to TRBD2. J lost 2 bases, V lost 4 bases, and 2 bases had no gene match. CDR1 and CDR2 (germline): LNHDA, SQIVND (reference sequence). CDR3 length: 15 residues.

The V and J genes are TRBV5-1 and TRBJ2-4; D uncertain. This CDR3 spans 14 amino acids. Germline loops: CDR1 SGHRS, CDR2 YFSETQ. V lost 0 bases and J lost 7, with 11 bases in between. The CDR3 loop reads CASSLDSGKNIQYF. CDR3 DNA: TGCGCCAGCAGCTTGGACTCCGGCAAGAACATTCAGTACTTC.

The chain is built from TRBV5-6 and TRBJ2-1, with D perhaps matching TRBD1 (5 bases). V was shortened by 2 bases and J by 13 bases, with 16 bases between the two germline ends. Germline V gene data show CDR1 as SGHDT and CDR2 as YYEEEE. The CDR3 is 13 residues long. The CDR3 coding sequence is TGTGCCAGCAGCTTCCCCCCTAACAGGTCTCAGTTCTTC. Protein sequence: CASSFPPNRSQFF.

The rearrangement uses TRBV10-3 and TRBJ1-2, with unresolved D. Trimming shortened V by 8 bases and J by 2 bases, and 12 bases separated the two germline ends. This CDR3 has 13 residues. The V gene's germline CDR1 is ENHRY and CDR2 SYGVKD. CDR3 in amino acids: CAIPTGRNYGYTF. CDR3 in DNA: TGTGCCATCCCGACGGGTCGGAACTATGGCTACACCTTC.

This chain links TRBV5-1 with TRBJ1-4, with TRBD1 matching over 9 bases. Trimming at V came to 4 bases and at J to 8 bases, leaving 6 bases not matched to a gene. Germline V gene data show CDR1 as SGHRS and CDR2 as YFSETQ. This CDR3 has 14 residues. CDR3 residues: CASSRQGGDEKLFF. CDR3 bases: TGCGCCAGCAGCCGACAGGGGGGAGACGAAAAACTGTTTTTT.

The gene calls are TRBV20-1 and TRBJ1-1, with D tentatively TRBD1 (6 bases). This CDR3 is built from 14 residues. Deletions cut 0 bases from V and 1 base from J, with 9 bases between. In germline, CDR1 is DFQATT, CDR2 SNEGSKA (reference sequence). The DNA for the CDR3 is TGCAGTGCTAGAGAGGGGGCTTCGAACACTGAAGCTTTCTTT. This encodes CSAREGASNTEAFF.

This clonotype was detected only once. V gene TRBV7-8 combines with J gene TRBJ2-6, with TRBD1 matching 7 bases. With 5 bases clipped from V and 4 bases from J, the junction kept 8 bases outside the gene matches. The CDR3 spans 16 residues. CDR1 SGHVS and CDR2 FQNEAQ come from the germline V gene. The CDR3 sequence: CASSDRGLSGANVLTF. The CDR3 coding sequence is TGTGCCAGCAGCGATAGGGGGCTTTCAGGGGCCAACGTCCTGACTTTC.

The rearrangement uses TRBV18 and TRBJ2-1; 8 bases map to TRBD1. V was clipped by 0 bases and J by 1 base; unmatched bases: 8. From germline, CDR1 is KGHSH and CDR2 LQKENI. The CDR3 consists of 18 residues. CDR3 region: CASSPPTSRGRSYNEQFF. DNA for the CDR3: TGTGCCAGCTCACCACCGACTTCCAGGGGGCGGTCCTACAATGAGCAGTTCTTC.

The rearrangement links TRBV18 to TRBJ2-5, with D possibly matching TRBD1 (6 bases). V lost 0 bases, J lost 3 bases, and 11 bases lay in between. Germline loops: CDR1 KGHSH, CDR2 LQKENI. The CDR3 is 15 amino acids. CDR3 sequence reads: CASSPPIRGKETQYF. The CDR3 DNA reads TGTGCCAGCTCACCACCGATCAGGGGAAAAGAGACCCAGTACTTC.